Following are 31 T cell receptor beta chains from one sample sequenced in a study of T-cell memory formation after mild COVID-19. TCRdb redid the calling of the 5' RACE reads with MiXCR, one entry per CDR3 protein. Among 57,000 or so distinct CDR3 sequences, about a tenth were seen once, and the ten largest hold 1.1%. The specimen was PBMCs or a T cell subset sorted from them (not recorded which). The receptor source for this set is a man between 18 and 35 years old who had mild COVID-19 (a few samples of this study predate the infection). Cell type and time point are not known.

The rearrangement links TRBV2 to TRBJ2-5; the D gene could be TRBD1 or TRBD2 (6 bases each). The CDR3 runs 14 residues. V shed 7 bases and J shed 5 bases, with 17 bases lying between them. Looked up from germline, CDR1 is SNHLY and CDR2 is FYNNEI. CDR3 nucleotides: TGTGCCAGCACCTTTGGAGGGGGAAGGGAGACCCAGTACTTC. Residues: CASTFGGGRETQYF.

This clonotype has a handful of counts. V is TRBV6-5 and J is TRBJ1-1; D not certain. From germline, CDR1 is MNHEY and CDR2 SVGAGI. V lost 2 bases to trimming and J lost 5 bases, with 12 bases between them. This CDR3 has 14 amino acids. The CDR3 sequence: CASSYRSRRTEAFF. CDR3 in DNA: TGTGCCAGCAGTTACAGGAGTCGACGGACTGAAGCTTTCTTT.

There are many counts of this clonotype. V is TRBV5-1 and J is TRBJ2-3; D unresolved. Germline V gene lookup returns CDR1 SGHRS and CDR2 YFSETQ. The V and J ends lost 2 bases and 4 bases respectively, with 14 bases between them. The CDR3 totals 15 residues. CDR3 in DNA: TGCGCCAGCAGCTTCGAGTCACTCAGCGCAGATACGCAGTATTTT. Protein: CASSFESLSADTQYF.

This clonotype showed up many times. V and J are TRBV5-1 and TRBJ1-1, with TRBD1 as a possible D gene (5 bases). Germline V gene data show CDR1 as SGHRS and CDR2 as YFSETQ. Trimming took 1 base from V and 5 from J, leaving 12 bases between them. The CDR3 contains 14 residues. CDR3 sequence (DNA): TGCGCCAGCAGCTTGTCCGGGGGAGGGACTGAAGCTTTCTTT. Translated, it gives CASSLSGGGTEAFF. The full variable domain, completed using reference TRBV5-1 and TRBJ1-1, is KAGVTQTPRYLIKTRGQQVTLSCSPISGHRSVSWYQQTPGQGLQFLFEYFSETQRNKGNFPGRFSGRQFSNSRSEMNVSTLELGDSALYLCASSLSGGGTEAFFGQGTRLTVV.

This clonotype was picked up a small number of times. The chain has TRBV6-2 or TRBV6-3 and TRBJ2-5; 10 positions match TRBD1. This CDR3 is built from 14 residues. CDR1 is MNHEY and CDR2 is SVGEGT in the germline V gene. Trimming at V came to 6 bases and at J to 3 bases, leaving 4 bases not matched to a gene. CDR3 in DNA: TGTGCCAGCAGGACCGGGACAGGGGAAGAGACCCAGTACTTC. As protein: CASRTGTGEETQYF.

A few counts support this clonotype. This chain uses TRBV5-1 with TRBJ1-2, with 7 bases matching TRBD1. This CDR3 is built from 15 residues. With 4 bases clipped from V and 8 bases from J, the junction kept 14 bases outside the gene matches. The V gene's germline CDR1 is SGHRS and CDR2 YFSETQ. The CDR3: CASSDPPGGGLGYTF. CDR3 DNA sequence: TGCGCCAGCAGCGACCCCCCCGGAGGGGGCTTAGGCTACACCTTC.

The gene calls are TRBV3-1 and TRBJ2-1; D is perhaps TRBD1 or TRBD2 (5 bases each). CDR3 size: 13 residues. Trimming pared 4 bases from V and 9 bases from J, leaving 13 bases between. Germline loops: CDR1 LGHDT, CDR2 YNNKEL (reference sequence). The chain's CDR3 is CASSRGTPTEQFF. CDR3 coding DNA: TGTGCCAGCAGCCGAGGGACCCCCACTGAGCAGTTCTTC.

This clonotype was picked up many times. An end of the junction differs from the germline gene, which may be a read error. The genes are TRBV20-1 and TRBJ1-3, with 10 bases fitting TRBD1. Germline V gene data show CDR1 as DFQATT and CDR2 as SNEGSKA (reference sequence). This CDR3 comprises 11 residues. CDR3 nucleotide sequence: TGCAGTGCCAGACAGTCGACAGGGGGCGCCTTT. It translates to CSARQSTGGAF.

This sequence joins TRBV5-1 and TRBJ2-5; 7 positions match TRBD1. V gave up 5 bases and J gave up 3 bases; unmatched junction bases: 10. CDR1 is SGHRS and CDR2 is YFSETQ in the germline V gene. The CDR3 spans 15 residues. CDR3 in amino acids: CASSPTGRGEETQYF. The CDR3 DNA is TGCGCCAGCAGTCCGACAGGGCGAGGGGAAGAGACCCAGTACTTC.

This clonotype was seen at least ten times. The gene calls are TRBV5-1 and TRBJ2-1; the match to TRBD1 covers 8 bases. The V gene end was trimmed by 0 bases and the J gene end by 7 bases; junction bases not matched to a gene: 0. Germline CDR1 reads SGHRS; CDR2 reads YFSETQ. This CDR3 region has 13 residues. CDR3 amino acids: CASSLGQGNEQFF. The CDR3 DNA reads TGCGCCAGCAGCTTGGGACAGGGGAATGAGCAGTTCTTC.

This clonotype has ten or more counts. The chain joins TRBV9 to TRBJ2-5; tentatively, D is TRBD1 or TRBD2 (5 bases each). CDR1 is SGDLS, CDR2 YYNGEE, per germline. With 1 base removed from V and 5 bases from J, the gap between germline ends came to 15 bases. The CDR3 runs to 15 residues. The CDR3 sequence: CASSVTPGPRETQYF. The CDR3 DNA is TGTGCCAGCAGCGTAACCCCGGGACCTCGGGAGACCCAGTACTTC.

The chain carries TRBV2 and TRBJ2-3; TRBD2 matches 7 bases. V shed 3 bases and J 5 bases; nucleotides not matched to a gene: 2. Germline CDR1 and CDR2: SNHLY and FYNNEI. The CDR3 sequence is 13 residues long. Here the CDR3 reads CASSEWGGDTQYF. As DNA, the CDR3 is TGTGCCAGCAGTGAGTGGGGGGGAGATACGCAGTATTTT.

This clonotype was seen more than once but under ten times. The CDR3 DNA is TGCAGTGCTAGAGCATTTGGCGGGAGCTCCTACAATGAGCAGTTCTTC. As protein: CSARAFGGSSYNEQFF. This rearrangement joins TRBV20-1 to TRBJ2-1, with TRBD2 identical over 7 bases. The V segment lost 1 base and the J segment 0 bases; nucleotides outside the gene matches: 6. Germline CDR1 is DFQATT and CDR2 is SNEGSKA (reference sequence). This CDR3 contains 16 residues.

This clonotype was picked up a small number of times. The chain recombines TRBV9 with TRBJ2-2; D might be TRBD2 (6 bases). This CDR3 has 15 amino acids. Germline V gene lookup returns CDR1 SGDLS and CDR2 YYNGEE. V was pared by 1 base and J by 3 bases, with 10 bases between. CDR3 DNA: TGTGCCAGCAGCGTAACTAGCTCTTACACCGGGGAGCTGTTTTTT. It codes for CASSVTSSYTGELFF.

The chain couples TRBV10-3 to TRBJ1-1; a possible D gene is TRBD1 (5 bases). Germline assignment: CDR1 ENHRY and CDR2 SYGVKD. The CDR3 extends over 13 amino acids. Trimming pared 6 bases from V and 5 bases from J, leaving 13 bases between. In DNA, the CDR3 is TGTGCCATCAGCAGAATGGGGGAAACTGAAGCTTTCTTT. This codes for CAISRMGETEAFF.

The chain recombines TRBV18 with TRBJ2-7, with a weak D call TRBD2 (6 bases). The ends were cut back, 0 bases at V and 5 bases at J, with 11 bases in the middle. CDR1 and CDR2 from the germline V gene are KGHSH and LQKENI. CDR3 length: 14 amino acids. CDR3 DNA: TGTGCCAGCTCACCACCCGGGGGTGTCGACGAGCAGTACTTC. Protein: CASSPPGGVDEQYF. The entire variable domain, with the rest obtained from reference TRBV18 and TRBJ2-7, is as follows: NAGVMQNPRHLVRRRGQEARLRCSPMKGHSHVYWYRQLPEEGLKFMVYLQKENIIDESGMPKERFSAEFPKEGPSILRIQQVVRGDSAAYFCASSPPGGVDEQYFGPGTRLTVT.

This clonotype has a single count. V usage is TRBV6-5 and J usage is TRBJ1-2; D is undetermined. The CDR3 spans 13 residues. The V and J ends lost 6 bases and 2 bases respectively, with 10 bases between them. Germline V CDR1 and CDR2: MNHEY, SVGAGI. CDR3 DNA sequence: TGTGCCAGCAGGGAAATATCAAACTATGGCTACACCTTC. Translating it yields CASREISNYGYTF.

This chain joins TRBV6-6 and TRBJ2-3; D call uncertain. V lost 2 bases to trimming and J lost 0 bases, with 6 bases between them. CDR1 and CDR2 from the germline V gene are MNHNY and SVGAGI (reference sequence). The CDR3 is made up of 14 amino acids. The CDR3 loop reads CASSYPTSTDTQYF. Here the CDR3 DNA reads TGTGCCAGCAGTTACCCCACTAGCACAGATACGCAGTATTTT.

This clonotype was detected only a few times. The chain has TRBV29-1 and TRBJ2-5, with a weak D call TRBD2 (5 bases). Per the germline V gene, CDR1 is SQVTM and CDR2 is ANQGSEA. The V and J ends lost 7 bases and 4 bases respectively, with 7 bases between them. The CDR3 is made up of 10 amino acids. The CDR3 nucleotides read TGCAGCGGGAGGAGAGAGACCCAGTACTTC. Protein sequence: CSGRRETQYF.

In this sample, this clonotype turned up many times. The CDR3 spells CASSRRQGNNEQFF. CDR3 DNA sequence: TGTGCCAGCAGCCGCCGACAGGGGAACAATGAGCAGTTCTTC. The rearrangement links TRBV3-1 to TRBJ2-1, with 8 bases fitting TRBD1. V shed 4 bases and J 5 bases; nucleotides not matched to a gene: 4. The CDR3 extends over 14 amino acids. The germline V gene has CDR1 LGHDT and CDR2 YNNKEL (reference sequence).

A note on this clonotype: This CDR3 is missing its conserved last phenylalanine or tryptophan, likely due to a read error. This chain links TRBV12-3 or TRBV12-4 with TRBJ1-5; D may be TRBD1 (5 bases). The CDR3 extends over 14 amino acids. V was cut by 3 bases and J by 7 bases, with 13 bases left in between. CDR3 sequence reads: CASSFHGAGQPQHC. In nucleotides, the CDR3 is TGTGCCAGCAGTTTCCATGGGGCAGGGCAGCCCCAGCATTGT.

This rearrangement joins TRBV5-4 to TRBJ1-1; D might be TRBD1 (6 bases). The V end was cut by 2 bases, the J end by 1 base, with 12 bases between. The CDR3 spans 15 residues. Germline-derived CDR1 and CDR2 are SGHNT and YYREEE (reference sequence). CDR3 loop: CASSFWDTRNTEAFF. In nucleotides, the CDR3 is TGTGCCAGCAGCTTTTGGGACACCCGGAACACTGAAGCTTTCTTT.

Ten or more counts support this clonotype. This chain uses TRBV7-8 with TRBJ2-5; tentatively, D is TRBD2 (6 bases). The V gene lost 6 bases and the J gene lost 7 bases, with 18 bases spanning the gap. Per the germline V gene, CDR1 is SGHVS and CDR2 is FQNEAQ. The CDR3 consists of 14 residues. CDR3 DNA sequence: TGTGCCAGCAGACCTAACTTAATGGGGGGGACCCAGTACTTC. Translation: CASRPNLMGGTQYF.

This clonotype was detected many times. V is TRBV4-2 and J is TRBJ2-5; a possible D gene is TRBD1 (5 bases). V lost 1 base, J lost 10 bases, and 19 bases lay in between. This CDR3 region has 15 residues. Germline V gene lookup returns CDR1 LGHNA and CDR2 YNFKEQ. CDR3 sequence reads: CASSQGVGPRVSQYF. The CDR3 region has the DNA TGTGCCAGCAGCCAAGGTGTGGGGCCACGTGTAAGCCAGTACTTC.

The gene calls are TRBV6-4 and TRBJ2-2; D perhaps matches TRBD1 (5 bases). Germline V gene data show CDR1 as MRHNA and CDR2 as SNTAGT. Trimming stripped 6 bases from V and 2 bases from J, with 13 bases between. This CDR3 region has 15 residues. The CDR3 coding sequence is TGTGCCAGCAGAGGTACAGGAACCAACACCGGGGAGCTGTTTTTT. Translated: CASRGTGTNTGELFF.

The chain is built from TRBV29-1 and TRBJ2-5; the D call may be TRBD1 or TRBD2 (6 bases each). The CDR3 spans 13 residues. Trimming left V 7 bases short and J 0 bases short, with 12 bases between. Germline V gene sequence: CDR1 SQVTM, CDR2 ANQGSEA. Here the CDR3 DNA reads TGCAGCGGAAGGGGGGATAACCAAGAGACCCAGTACTTC. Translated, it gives CSGRGDNQETQYF.

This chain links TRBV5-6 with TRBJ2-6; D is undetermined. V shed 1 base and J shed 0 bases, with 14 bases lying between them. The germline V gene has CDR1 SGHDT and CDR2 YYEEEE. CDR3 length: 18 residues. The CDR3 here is CASSLYGLASSGANVLTF. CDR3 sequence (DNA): TGTGCCAGCAGCTTGTACGGGTTAGCAAGCTCTGGGGCCAACGTCCTGACTTTC.

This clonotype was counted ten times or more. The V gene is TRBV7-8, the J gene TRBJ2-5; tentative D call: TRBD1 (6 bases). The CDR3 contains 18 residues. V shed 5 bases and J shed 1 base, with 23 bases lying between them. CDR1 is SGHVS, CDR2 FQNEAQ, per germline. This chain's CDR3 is CASSQRSTGARSQETQYF. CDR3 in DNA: TGTGCCAGCAGCCAGAGGTCGACAGGCGCAAGGTCCCAAGAGACCCAGTACTTC.

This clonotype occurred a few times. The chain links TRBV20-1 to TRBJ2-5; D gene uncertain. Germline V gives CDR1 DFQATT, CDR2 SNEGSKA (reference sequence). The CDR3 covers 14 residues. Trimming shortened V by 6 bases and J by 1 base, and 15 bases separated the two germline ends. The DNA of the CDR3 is TGCAGTGCAACGGTCGGAGTGTTCCAAGAGACCCAGTACTTC. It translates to CSATVGVFQETQYF.

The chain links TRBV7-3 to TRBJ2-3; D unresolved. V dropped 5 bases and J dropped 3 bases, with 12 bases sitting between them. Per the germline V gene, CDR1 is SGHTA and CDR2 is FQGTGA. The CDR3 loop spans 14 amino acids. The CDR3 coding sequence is TGTGCCAGCAGCCTTGGACCCGAGACAGATACGCAGTATTTT. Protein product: CASSLGPETDTQYF.

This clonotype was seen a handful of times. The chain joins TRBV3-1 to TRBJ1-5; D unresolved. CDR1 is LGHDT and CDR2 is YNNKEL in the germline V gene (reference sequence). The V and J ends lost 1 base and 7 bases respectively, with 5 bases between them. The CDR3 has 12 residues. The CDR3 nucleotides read TGTGCCAGCAGCCAAGCGGGGCAGCCCCAGCATTTT. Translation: CASSQAGQPQHF.